This T cell receptor (beta chain) was captured in a study of spatial heterogeneity in lung cancer. V lost 5 bases to trimming and J lost 5 bases, with 16 bases between them. CDR3 length: 14 residues. In germline, CDR1 is SGHAT, CDR2 FQNNGV. The time point: sample taken at primary tumor resection. One entry per CDR3 protein results from TCRdb running MiXCR on the 5' RACE reads. The sample consists of tens of thousands of distinct CDR3 sequences, around 7% of them appearing once. The origin of this receptor is a male donor with early-stage non-small cell lung cancer. V usage is TRBV11-2 and J usage is TRBJ2-7, with D unclear. The specimen comprised PBMCs, sampled at surgery. The DNA for the CDR3 is TGTGCCAGCAGCCCCCCCTGGCCTAATAACGAGCAGTACGTC. It specifies CASSPPWPNNEQYV.